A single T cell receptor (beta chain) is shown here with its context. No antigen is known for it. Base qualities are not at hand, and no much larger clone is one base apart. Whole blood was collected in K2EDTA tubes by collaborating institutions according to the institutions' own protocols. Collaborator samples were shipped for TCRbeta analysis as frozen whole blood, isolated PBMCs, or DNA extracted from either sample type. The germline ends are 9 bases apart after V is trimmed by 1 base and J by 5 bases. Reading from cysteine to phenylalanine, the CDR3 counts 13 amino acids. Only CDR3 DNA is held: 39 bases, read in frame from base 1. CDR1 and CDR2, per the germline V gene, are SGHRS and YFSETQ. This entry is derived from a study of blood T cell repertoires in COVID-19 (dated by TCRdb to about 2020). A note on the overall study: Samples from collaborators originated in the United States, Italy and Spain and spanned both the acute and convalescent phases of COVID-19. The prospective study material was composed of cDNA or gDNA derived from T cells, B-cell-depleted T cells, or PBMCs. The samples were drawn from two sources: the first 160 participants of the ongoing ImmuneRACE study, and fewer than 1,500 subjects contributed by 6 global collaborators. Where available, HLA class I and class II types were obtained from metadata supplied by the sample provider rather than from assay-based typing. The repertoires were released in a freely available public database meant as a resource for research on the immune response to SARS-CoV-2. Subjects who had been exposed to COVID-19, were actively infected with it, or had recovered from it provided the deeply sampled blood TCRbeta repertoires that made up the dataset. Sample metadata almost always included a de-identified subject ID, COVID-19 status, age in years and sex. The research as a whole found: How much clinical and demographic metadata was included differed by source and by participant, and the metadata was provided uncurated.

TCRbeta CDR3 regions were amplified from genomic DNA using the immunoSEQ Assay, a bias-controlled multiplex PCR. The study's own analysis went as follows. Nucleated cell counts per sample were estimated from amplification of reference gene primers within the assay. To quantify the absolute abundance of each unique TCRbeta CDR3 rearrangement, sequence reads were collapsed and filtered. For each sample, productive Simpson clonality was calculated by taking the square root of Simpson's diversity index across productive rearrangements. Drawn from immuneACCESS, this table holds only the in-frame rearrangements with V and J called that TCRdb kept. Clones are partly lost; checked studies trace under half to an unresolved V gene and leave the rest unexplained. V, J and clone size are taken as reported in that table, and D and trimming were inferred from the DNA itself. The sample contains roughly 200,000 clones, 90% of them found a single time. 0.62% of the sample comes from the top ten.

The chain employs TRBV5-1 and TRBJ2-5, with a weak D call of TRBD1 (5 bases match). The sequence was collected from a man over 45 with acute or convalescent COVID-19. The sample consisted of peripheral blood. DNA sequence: TGCGCCAGCAGCTTGCAGGGCCGGGAGACCCAGTACTTC. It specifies CASSLQGRETQYF. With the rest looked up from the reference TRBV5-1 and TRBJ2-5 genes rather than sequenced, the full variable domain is KAGVTQTPRYLIKTRGQQVTLSCSPISGHRSVSWYQQTPGQGLQFLFEYFSETQRNKGNFPGRFSGRQFSNSRSEMNVSTLELGDSALYLCASSLQGRETQYFGPGTRLLVL.